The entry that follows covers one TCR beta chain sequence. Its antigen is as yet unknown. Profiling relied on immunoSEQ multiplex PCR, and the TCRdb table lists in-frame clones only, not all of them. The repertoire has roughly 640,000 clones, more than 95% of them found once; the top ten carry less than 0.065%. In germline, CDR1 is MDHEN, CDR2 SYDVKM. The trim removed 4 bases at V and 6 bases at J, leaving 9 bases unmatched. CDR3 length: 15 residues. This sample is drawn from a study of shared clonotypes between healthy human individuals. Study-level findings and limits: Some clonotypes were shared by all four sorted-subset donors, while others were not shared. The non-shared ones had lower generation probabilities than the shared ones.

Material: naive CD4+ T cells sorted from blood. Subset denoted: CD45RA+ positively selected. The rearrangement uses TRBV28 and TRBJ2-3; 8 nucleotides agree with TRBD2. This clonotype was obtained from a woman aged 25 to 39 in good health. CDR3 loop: CASSSPGTSGDTQYF. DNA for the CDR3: TGTGCCAGCAGTTCACCCGGGACTAGTGGGGATACGCAGTATTTT.